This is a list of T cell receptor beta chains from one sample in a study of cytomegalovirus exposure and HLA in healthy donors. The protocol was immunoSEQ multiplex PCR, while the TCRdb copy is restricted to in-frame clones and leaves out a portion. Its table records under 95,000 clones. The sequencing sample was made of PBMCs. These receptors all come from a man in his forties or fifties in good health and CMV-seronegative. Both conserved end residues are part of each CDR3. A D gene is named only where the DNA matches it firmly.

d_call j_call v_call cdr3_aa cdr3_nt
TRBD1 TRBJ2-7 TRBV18 CASSPGQTYEQYF TGTGCCAGCTCACCGGGACAGACCTACGAGCAGTACTTC
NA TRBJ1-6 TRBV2 CASSDWLASSYNSPLHF TGTGCCAGCAGTGATTGGCTGGCCAGCTCCTATAATTCACCCCTCCACTTT
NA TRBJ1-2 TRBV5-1 CASRRDGNYGYTF TGCGCCAGCAGACGAGACGGGAACTATGGCTACACCTTC
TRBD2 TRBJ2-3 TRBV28 CASRTGLAGHTQYF TGTGCCAGCAGGACGGGACTAGCGGGTCATACGCAGTATTTT
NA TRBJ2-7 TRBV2 CASSEEGGPYEQYF TGTGCCAGCAGTGAAGAAGGGGGACCCTACGAGCAGTACTTC
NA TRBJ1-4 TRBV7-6 CASSSRQTQTPTTNEKLFF TGTGCCAGCAGCTCGCGACAGACCCAGACGCCTACAACTAATGAAAAACTGTTTTTT
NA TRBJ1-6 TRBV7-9 CASSSTNSPLHF TGTGCCAGCAGCTCTACTAATTCACCCCTCCACTTT
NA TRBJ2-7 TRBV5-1 CASSAWRDEQYF TGCGCCAGCAGCGCCTGGAGAGACGAGCAGTACTTC
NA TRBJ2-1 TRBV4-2 CASSQVQSTYNEQFF TGTGCCAGCAGCCAAGTACAGTCCACCTACAATGAGCAGTTCTTC
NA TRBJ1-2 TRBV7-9 CASSLAQGADNYGYTF TGTGCCAGCAGCTTAGCGCAAGGGGCGGATAACTATGGCTACACCTTC
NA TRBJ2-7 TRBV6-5 CASSEAEVYEQYF TGTGCCAGCAGTGAAGCGGAAGTCTACGAGCAGTACTTC
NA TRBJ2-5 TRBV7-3 CASSLSNQEAQYF TGTGCCAGCAGCTTAAGTAACCAAGAGGCCCAGTACTTC
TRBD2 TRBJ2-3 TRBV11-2 CASSWLKGLAGAPPYF TGTGCCAGCAGCTGGCTCAAGGGACTAGCGGGGGCCCCCCCGTATTTT
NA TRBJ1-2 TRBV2 CASKPYFGADGYTF TGTGCCAGCAAGCCTTATTTTGGGGCGGATGGCTACACCTTC
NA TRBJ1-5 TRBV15 CATSRLGDSSNQPQHF TGTGCCACCAGTAGACTTGGAGATTCTAGCAATCAGCCCCAGCATTTT
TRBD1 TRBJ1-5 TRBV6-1 CASSSQGVGNQPQHF TGTGCCAGCAGTTCTCAGGGGGTGGGCAATCAGCCCCAGCATTTT
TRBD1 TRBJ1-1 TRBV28 CASSQTGYGPEAFF TGTGCCAGCAGTCAGACAGGGTATGGTCCTGAAGCTTTCTTT
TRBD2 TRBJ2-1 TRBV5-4 CASSLGVTSDEQFF TGTGCCAGCAGCTTGGGGGTGACTAGCGATGAGCAGTTCTTC
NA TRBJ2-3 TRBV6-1 CASSEPTGTDTQYF TGTGCCAGCAGTGAACCGACAGGCACAGATACGCAGTATTTT
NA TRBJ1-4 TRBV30 CAWKEDRLNPENEKLFF TGTGCCTGGAAGGAAGACAGGCTTAACCCGGAGAATGAAAAACTGTTTTTT
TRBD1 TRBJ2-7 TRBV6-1 CASSEVDRTPYEQYF TGTGCCAGCAGTGAAGTGGACAGGACCCCCTACGAGCAGTACTTC
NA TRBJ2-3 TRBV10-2 CASSEIRQAQRPTDTQYF TGCGCCAGCAGTGAGATAAGACAGGCCCAGAGGCCCACAGATACGCAGTATTTT
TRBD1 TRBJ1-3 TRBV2 CASSGTGPSGNTIYF TGTGCCAGCAGTGGGACAGGACCCTCTGGAAACACCATATATTTT
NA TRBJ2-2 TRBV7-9 CASSPGDRSNTGELFF TGTGCCAGCAGCCCGGGGGACAGATCAAACACCGGGGAGCTGTTTTTT
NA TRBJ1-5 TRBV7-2 CASSLFSVGNQPQHF TGTGCCAGCAGCTTATTTTCGGTGGGCAATCAGCCCCAGCATTTT
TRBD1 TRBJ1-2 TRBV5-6 CASSQRTGFYGYTF TGTGCCAGCAGCCAACGGACAGGATTCTATGGCTACACCTTC
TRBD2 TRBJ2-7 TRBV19 CASSRGLAATPYEQYF TGTGCCAGTAGTAGAGGGCTAGCGGCAACCCCCTACGAGCAGTACTTC
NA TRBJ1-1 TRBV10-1 CASSELAGANTEAFF TGCGCCAGCAGTGAGCTGGCAGGGGCGAACACTGAAGCTTTCTTT
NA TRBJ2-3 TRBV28 CASSLGTIDTQYF TGTGCCAGCAGTTTGGGTACTATAGATACGCAGTATTTT
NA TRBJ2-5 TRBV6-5 CASSYGPRETQYF TGTGCCAGCAGTTACGGCCCGAGGGAGACCCAGTACTTC
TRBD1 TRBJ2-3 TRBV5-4 CASSLRDRSTDTQYF TGTGCCAGCAGCTTACGGGACAGGAGCACAGATACGCAGTATTTT
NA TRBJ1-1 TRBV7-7 CASSLDRNTEAFF TGTGCTAGCAGCTTAGACAGGAACACTGAAGCTTTCTTT
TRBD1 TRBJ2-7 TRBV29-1 CSVLGQGGYEQYF TGCAGCGTGCTCGGACAGGGGGGGTACGAGCAGTACTTC
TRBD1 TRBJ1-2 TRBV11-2 CASSVGQRRGYTF TGTGCCAGCAGCGTGGGACAGAGAAGAGGCTACACCTTC
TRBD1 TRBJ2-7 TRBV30 CAWSAPTGLIDEQYF TGTGCCTGGAGTGCTCCGACAGGGTTGATCGACGAGCAGTACTTC
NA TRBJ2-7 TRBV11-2 CASSSQGREQYF TGTGCCAGCAGCTCTCAGGGGCGCGAGCAGTACTTC
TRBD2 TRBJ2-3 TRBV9 CASSIRGLAGPSTDTQYF TGTGCCAGCAGCATCCGAGGCCTAGCGGGTCCTAGCACAGATACGCAGTATTTT
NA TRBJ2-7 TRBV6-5 CASSVEGSSYEQYF TGTGCCAGCAGTGTGGAGGGTTCCTCCTACGAGCAGTACTTC
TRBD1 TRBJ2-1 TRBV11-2 CASSFVPGQGWDEQFF TGTGCCAGCAGTTTCGTCCCGGGACAGGGATGGGATGAGCAGTTCTTC
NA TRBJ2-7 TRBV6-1 CASSRVPSYEQYF TGTGCCAGCAGCAGGGTACCCTCATACGAGCAGTACTTC
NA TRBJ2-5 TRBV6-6 CASRTRWVGQQETQYF TGTGCCAGCAGGACGCGTTGGGTGGGCCAACAAGAGACCCAGTACTTC
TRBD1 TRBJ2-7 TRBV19 CASSAGGEGYEQYF TGTGCCAGTTCGGCAGGGGGCGAGGGCTACGAGCAGTACTTC
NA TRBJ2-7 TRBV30 CAWGASAYEQYF TGTGCCTGGGGGGCTTCGGCCTACGAGCAGTACTTC
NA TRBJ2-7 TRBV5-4 CASSSSAEDEQYF TGTGCCAGCAGCTCGTCAGCGGAAGACGAGCAGTACTTC
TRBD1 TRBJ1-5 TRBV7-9 CASGRQGQGQPQHF TGTGCCAGCGGTAGACAGGGGCAGGGTCAGCCCCAGCATTTT
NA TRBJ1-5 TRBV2 CASSQTRESNQPQHF TGTGCCAGCAGCCAGACCAGGGAAAGCAATCAGCCCCAGCATTTT
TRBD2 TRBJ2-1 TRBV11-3 CASSFSGLAKNEQFF TGTGCCAGCAGCTTTTCCGGACTAGCTAAGAATGAGCAGTTCTTC
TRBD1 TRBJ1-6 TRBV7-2 CASSLFWTGSNSPLHF TGTGCCAGCAGCTTATTTTGGACAGGGAGTAATTCACCCCTCCACTTT
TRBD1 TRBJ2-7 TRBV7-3 CASSLPGTGDHEQYF TGTGCCAGCAGCTTACCCGGGACAGGGGACCACGAGCAGTACTTC
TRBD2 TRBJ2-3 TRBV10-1 CASKGGGASDTQYF TGCGCCAGCAAAGGCGGGGGGGCCTCGGATACGCAGTATTTT